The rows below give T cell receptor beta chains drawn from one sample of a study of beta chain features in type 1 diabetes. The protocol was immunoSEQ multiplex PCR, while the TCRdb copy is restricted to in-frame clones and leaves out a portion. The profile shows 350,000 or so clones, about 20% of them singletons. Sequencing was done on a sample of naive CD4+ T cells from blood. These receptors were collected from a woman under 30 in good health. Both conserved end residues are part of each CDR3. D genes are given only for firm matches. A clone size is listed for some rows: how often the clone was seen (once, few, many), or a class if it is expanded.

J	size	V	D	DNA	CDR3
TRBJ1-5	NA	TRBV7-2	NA	TGTGCCAGCAGCTTAGGGCAGGGTATGAATCAGCCCCAGCATTTT	CASSLGQGMNQPQHF
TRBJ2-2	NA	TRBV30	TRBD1	TGTGCCTGGGACCTGGACCCGACAGGGTACCCAACAAACACCGGGGAGCTGTTTTTT	CAWDLDPTGYPTNTGELFF
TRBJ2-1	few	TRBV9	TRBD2	TGTGCCAGCAGCGTTGGCCAGGGACTAGATTATGAGCAGTTCTTC	CASSVGQGLDYEQFF
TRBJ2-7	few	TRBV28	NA	TGTGCCAGCACCAGGGCGACAGTTTACGAGCAGTACTTC	CASTRATVYEQYF
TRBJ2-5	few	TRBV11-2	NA	TGTGCCAGCAGCCCAATGTACCAAGAGACCCAGTACTTC	CASSPMYQETQYF
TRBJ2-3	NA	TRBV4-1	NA	TGCGCCAGCAGCCCGACTAGATTCGTTGCAGATACGCAGTATTTT	CASSPTRFVADTQYF
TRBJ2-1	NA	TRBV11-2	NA	TGTGCCAGCTCCGGGATAGCGGACTCCTACAATGAGCAGTTCTTC	CASSGIADSYNEQFF
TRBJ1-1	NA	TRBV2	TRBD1	TGTGCCAGCAGTGGGGACAGCACTGAAGCTTTCTTT	CASSGDSTEAFF
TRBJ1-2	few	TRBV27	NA	TGTGCCAGCAGTTCCCTCTCTGACAGCCCCTATGGCTACACCTTC	CASSSLSDSPYGYTF
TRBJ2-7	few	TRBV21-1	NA	TGTGCCAGCAGCAAGTCCGATAAGGGGACTACCGAACCCTACGAGCAGTACTTC	CASSKSDKGTTEPYEQYF
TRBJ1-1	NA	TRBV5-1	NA	TGCGCCAGCAGCTTGGAGGAGAGTGGGAACACTGAAGCTTTCTTT	CASSLEESGNTEAFF
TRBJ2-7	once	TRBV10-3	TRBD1	TGTGCCATCAGGTACGGGACAGGGGCCCACGAGCAGTACTTC	CAIRYGTGAHEQYF
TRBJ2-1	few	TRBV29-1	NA	TGCAGCGTTGTACGCGGGTTCTCCTACAATGAGCAGTTCTTC	CSVVRGFSYNEQFF
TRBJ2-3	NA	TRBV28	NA	TGTGCCAGCACCTCACTAAACTCCCTAGATACGCAGTATTTT	CASTSLNSLDTQYF
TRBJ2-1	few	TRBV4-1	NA	TGCGCCAGCAGCCAAGTAATAGTTTCCTCCGGCAATGAGCAGTTCTTC	CASSQVIVSSGNEQFF
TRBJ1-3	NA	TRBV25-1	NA	TGTGCCAGCAGCCACCCCGGCTCTGGAAACACCATATATTTT	CASSHPGSGNTIYF
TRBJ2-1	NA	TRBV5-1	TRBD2	TGCGCCAGCAGCTTCAGCCTAGCGGGGTCCAGTGAGCAGTTCTTC	CASSFSLAGSSEQFF
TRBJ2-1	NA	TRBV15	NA	TGTGCCACCAGCAGAGGTGGGAGCTCCTACAATGAGCAGTTCTTC	CATSRGGSSYNEQFF
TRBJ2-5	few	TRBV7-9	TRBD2	TGTGCCAGCAGCTCGTTAGCGGGAGTAGAGACCCAGTACTTC	CASSSLAGVETQYF
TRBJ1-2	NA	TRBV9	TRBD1	TGTGCCAGCAGCGTATCCCGGGACAGGGGAAGTGGCTACACCTTC	CASSVSRDRGSGYTF
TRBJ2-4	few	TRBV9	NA	TGTGCCAGCAGTCCGAGGGTGGGGGCATCCAAAAACATTCAGTACTTC	CASSPRVGASKNIQYF
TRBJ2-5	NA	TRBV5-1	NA	TGCGCCAGCAGCCCGCTGAGGGAGACCCAGTACTTC	CASSPLRETQYF
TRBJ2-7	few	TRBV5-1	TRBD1	TGCGCCAGCACCTGGGGACAGAGCTACGAGCAGTACTTC	CASTWGQSYEQYF
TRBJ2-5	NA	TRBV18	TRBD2	TGTGCCAGCTCATCCCGGACTAGCGGGGAGGAGACCCAGTACTTC	CASSSRTSGEETQYF
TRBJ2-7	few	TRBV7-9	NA	TGTGCCAGCAGCTTAGGTCAAGCCGAGCAGTACTTC	CASSLGQAEQYF
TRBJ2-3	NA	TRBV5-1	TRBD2	TGCGCCAGCAGCTTGGCCGGGGGGAGAGCCACAGATACGCAGTATTTT	CASSLAGGRATDTQYF
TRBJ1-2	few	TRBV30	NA	TGTGCCTGGAGTCCACCTGGCGGCTACACCTTC	CAWSPPGGYTF
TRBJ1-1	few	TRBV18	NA	TGTGCCAGCTCACCACCGGCCAGGACTGAAGCTTTCTTT	CASSPPARTEAFF
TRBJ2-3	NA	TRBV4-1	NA	TGCGCCAGCAGCCCCCCGCCAGGGAATACGCAGTATTTT	CASSPPPGNTQYF
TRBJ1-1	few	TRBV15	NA	TGTGCCACCAGCAGAGATTATGGTAGGAACACTGAAGCTTTCTTT	CATSRDYGRNTEAFF
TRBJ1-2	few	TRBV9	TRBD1	TGTGCCAGCAGCGCTGACAGGGTTGGCTACACCTTC	CASSADRVGYTF
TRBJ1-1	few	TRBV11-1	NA	TGTGCCAGCAGTTCCCCGACAGGCGGAGCGGACACTGAAGCTTTCTTT	CASSSPTGGADTEAFF
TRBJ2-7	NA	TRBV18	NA	TGTGCCAGCTCACCAAACAGCTACTACGAGCAGTACTTC	CASSPNSYYEQYF
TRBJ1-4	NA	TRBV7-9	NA	TGTGCCAGCAGCGACGTGGGGCAGAGCGAAAAACTGTTTTTT	CASSDVGQSEKLFF
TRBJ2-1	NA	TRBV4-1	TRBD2	TGCGCCAGCAGCGTAGGACTAGCCGGGTTATACAATGAGCAGTTCTTC	CASSVGLAGLYNEQFF
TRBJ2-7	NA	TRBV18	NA	TGTGCCAGCTCACCCCCGGGGGATTCCTACGAGCAGTACTTC	CASSPPGDSYEQYF
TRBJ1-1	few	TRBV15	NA	TGTGCCACCAGCAGAGATGCGAGAAACACTGAAGCTTTCTTT	CATSRDARNTEAFF
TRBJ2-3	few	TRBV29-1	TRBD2	TGCAGCGTTGAAGATCCGGAGACTAGCGGGAGGGCAGATACGCAGTATTTT	CSVEDPETSGRADTQYF
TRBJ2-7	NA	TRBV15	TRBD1	TGTGCCACCAGCAGAGATCGGGGACAGGGGTACGAGCAGTACTTC	CATSRDRGQGYEQYF
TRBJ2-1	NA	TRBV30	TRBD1	TGTGCAATACAGGGGGCAAGGTCCTACAATGAGCAGTTCTTC	CAIQGARSYNEQFF
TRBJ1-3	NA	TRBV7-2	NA	TGTGCCAGCAGCTTTACAAGCTCTGGAAACACCATATATTTT	CASSFTSSGNTIYF
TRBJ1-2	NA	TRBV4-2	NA	TGTGCCAGCAGCCCGACCGGCGGGGGGGGTGACTATGGCTACACCTTC	CASSPTGGGGDYGYTF
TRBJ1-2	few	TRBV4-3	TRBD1	TGCGCCAGCAGCCAAGTCCGGACAGGGGTCGGTGGCTACACCTTC	CASSQVRTGVGGYTF
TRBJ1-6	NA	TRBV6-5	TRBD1	TGTGCCAGCAGTTCTGACAGGGGGGGACCCCTCCACTTT	CASSSDRGGPLHF
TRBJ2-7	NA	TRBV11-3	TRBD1	TGTGCCAGCAGTCAGGAGACAGGGAACGAGCAGTACTTC	CASSQETGNEQYF
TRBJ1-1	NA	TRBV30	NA	TGTGCCTGGAGCAACCTCGCGGGTAACACTGAAGCTTTCTTT	CAWSNLAGNTEAFF
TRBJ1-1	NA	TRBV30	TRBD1	TGTGCCTGGAGTATAAGGACAGGTGAAGCTTTCTTT	CAWSIRTGEAFF